The clone carrying this T cell receptor beta chain came up once. The antigen is undetermined. The data originate from a study of cytomegalovirus exposure and HLA in healthy donors. The PCR made use of 60 Vbeta and 13 Jbeta primers. Here immunoSEQ multiplex PCR was the method, and the copy in TCRdb shows in-frame clones only, minus some. Of about 190,000 clones listed, approximately 86% are singletons. CDR3 length: 16 amino acids. The V gene's germline CDR1 is SGHRS and CDR2 YFSETQ. V was pared by 4 bases and J by 4 bases, with 18 bases between. Study results and limitations: There were some public TCRs occurring in many donors, but most TCR sequences were rare.

Source material: PBMCs. This chain joins TRBV5-1 and TRBJ2-1, with D perhaps TRBD2 (6 bases). The sequence derives from a boy younger than 10 in good health and CMV-seronegative. The CDR3 DNA reads as TGCGCCAGCAGCCTGGAGACTAGTTTCCGATACAATGAGCAGTTCTTC. Translation gives CASSLETSFRYNEQFF.